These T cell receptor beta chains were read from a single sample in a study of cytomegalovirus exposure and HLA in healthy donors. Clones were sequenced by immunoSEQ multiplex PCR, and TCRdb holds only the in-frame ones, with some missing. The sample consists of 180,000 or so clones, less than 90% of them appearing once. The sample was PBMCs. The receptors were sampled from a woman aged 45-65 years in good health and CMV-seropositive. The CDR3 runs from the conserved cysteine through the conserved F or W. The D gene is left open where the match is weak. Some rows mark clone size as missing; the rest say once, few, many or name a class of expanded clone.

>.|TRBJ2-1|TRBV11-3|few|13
TGTGCCAGCAGCTTAGGGGGACTGAATGAGCAGTTCTTC
CASSLGGLNEQFF
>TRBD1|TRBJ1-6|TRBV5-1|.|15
TGCGCCAGCAGCTTGGGTCAGGGGGCTAGTTCACCCCTCCACTTT
CASSLGQGASSPLHF
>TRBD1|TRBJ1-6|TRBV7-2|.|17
TGTGCCAGCAGCTTAGGGGGGCCGGGACAGTCAAATTCACCCCTCCACTTT
CASSLGGPGQSNSPLHF
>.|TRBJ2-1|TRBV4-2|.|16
TGTGCCAGCAGCCAAGATCGTACCGGGGTCTACAATGAGCAGTTCTTC
CASSQDRTGVYNEQFF
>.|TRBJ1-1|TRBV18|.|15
TGTGCCAGCTCACCAAATACGCGGGCGGGGACTGAAGCTTTCTTT
CASSPNTRAGTEAFF
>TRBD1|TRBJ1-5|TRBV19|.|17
TGTGCCAGTAGTAGGGGACAGGGGGCGGGTGGCAATCAGCCCCAGCATTTT
CASSRGQGAGGNQPQHF
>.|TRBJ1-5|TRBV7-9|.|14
TGTGCCAGCAGCTTATCAGTCACCAATCAGCCCCAGCATTTT
CASSLSVTNQPQHF
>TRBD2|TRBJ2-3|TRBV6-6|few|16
TGTGCCAGCAGTAGGGGACTAGCGGGGGGGTCAGATACGCAGTATTTT
CASSRGLAGGSDTQYF
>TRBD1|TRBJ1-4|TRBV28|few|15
TGTGCCAGCAGTTTGACCGACAGGGGGAGGAAACGACTGTTTTTT
CASSLTDRGRKRLFF
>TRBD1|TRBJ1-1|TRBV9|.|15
TGTGCCAGCAGCGTAGACGGGACAGGGTGGACTGAAGCTTTCTTT
CASSVDGTGWTEAFF
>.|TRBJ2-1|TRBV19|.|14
TGTGCCAGTAGTATTGGAACAGCCTTGAATGAGCAGTTCTTC
CASSIGTALNEQFF
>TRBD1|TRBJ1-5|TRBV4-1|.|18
TGCGCCAGCAGCCAAGAGGGACAGGGAATTTACGGCAATCAGCCCCAGCATTTT
CASSQEGQGIYGNQPQHF
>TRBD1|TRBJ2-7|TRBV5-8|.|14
TGTGCCAGCAGCTTCCGGGACAGGGGTTACGAGCAGTACTTC
CASSFRDRGYEQYF
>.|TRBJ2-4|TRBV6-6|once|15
TGTGCCAGCAGTCGTTCACAGGAGATTAAAAACATTCAGTACTTC
CASSRSQEIKNIQYF
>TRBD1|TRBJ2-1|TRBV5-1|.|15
TGCGCCAGCAGCTGGACAGGGGGCGATGTCAATGAGCAGTTCTTC
CASSWTGGDVNEQFF
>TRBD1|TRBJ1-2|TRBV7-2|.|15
TGTGCCAGCAGCTTAGCCCCGGGACAGGCTTATGGCTACACCTTC
CASSLAPGQAYGYTF
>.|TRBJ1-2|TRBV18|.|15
TGTGCCAGCTCACCAGTAGGCGGTTTGAACTATGGCTACACCTTC
CASSPVGGLNYGYTF
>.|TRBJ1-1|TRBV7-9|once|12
TGTGCCAGCAGCCGGACAGATCCTGAAGCTTTCTTT
CASSRTDPEAFF
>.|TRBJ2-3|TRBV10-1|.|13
TGCGCCAGCAGTGACGTCTACACAGATACGCAGTATTTT
CASSDVYTDTQYF
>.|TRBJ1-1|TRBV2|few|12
TGTGCCAGCAGTGAACAAAACACTGAAGCTTTCTTT
CASSEQNTEAFF
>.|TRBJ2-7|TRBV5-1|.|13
TGCGCCAGCAGCTCCCACGGGAGCTGGGAGCAGTACTTC
CASSSHGSWEQYF
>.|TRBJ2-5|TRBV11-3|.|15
TGTGCCAGCAGCCAAGGGCCCCTCCGGGAGGAGACCCAGTACTTC
CASSQGPLREETQYF
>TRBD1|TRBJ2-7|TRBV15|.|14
TGTGCCACCAGCAGAGGACAGGGTGCCTACGAGCAGTACTTC
CATSRGQGAYEQYF
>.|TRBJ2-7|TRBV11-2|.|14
TGTGCCAGCAGCTTAAAGCCAGGGCCCTACGAGCAGTACTTC
CASSLKPGPYEQYF
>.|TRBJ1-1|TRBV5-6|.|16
TGTGCCAGCAGCTTGGTGGCAGGGAAAATGAACACTGAAGCTTTCTTT
CASSLVAGKMNTEAFF
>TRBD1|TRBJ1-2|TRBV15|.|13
TGTGCCACCAGGGCGACAGGGGGCGAAGGCTACACCTTC
CATRATGGEGYTF
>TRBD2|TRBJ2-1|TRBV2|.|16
TGTGCCAGCAGTGCGGGACTAGCGCTTTCCTACAATGAGCAGTTCTTC
CASSAGLALSYNEQFF
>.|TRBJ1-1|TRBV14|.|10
TGTGCCAGCAGCCAAGTAGAAGCTTTCTTT
CASSQVEAFF
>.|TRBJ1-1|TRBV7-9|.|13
TGTGCCAGCAGCTTAGTCAAGAACACTGAAGCTTTCTTT
CASSLVKNTEAFF